The TCR beta chain under discussion was sequenced for a study of cytomegalovirus exposure and HLA in healthy donors. To note about this clone: Its antigen is currently unknown.

PCR amplification relied on 60 Vbeta primers (plus 13 Jbeta primers). Some clones are missing from TCRdb's copy, which holds only in-frame ones; the method was immunoSEQ multiplex PCR. The table includes 150,000 to 200,000 clones, around 82% detected once. CDR1 and CDR2 (germline): SGHNT, YYREEE (reference sequence). This CDR3 comprises 15 residues. J gave up 5 bases and V 3 bases, and 2 bases lay outside the gene matches. Whole-study findings and limits: Later findings reportedly placed an Asian-associated ancestry cluster below the approximately 670-donor mean for N-insertions. According to reports, the classifier identified cytomegalovirus status with high specificity and sensitivity.

The sequencing input was PBMCs. The V call is TRBV5-4, the J call TRBJ2-1; 13 nucleotides match TRBD2. This TCR derives from a woman in her thirties in good health and CMV-seropositive. The CDR3 DNA sequence: TGTGCCAGCAGCTCACTAGCGGGAGGGGACAATGAGCAGTTCTTC. This encodes CASSSLAGGDNEQFF.